The 22 T cell receptor beta chains in this list originate from one sample, sequenced in a study of regulatory T cells in long-lasting Graves disease. Relying on iRepertoire HTBI primers and Arm-PCR of CDR3 regions, the team built TCR beta libraries. Each CDR3 protein is one row after TCRdb ran MiXCR on the multiplex PCR reads. The sample records approximately 470,000 distinct CDR3 sequences, 20% being singletons. The time point was: persistent/refractory GD, antithyroid drugs over 5 years with positive TRAb. The TCR library used RNA extracted from PBMCs. This material consisted of peripheral blood mononuclear cells (PBMCs), taken when the disease was refractory, from a patient treated with antithyroid drugs. These receptors originate from a female donor with Graves disease.

There are a few counts of this clonotype. DNA of the CDR3: TGTGCCAGTTCTCCGCAGCGGAGAGAGACCCAGTACTTC. It is translated as CASSPQRRETQYF. The genes are TRBV19 and TRBJ2-5; D might be TRBD2 (5 bases). The CDR3 totals 13 residues. Per the germline V gene, CDR1 is LNHDA and CDR2 is SQIVND (reference sequence). V lost 8 bases, J lost 4 bases, and 14 bases lay in between.

This clonotype appeared a few times. The CDR3 is CASSGQGAIGNQPQHF. The DNA for the CDR3 is TGTGCCAGCAGTGGACAGGGGGCGATTGGCAATCAGCCCCAGCATTTT. The V gene is TRBV6-1, the J gene TRBJ1-5; 10 positions agree with TRBD1. J was trimmed by 2 bases and V by 4 bases; bases with no gene match: 5. The CDR3 covers 16 residues. Germline V CDR1 and CDR2: MNHNS, SASEGT.

This clonotype was seen more than once but under ten times. The chain combines TRBV10-3 with TRBJ1-5, with D perhaps matching TRBD1 (5 bases). Looked up from germline, CDR1 is ENHRY and CDR2 is SYGVKD. This CDR3 has 14 residues. V was cut by 3 bases and J by 0 bases, with 6 bases left in between. CDR3 nucleotide sequence: TGTGCCATCAGTGAAGGGGATAGCAATCAGCCCCAGCATTTT. As protein: CAISEGDSNQPQHF.

This clonotype was detected many times. This chain links TRBV12-3 or TRBV12-4 with TRBJ1-1; 7 nucleotides match TRBD1. The ends lost 6 bases at V and 3 bases at J; junction bases unmatched: 7. The CDR3 has 14 residues. CDR3 sequence reads: CASSPTGAYTEAFF. For the CDR3, the DNA is TGTGCCAGCAGCCCAACAGGGGCCTACACTGAAGCTTTCTTT.

The V call is TRBV7-6, the J call TRBJ2-7; D is ambiguous. Trimming removed 3 bases at V and 6 bases at J, with 15 bases between. Germline CDR1 and CDR2: SGHVS and FNYEAQ. This CDR3 is built from 14 residues. CDR3 loop: CASSFGEGISEQYF. CDR3 bases: TGTGCCAGCAGCTTCGGCGAAGGCATATCCGAGCAGTACTTC.

The rearrangement uses TRBV7-2 and TRBJ2-1; no firm D call. V lost 3 bases and J 6 bases, leaving 9 bases between the germline ends. CDR1 and CDR2 from the germline V gene are SGHTA and FQGNSA. CDR3 length: 13 amino acids. CDR3 loop: CASSFDTGNEQFF. CDR3 in DNA: TGTGCCAGCAGCTTTGATACCGGCAATGAGCAGTTCTTC. The complete variable domain, with remaining parts taken from reference TRBV7-2 and TRBJ2-1, reads GAGVSQSPSNKVTEKGKDVELRCDPISGHTALYWYRQSLGQGLEFLIYFQGNSAPDKSGLPSDRFSAERTGGSVSTLTIQRTQQEDSAVYLCASSFDTGNEQFFGPGTRLTVL.

The J gene is TRBJ2-7, the V gene TRBV6-5, with 9 bases matching TRBD2. V shed 0 bases, J shed 6 bases, and the junction held 6 bases outside the gene matches. This CDR3 comprises 15 residues. CDR1 and CDR2 (germline): MNHEY, SVGAGI. CDR3 sequence (DNA): TGTGCCAGCAGTTACTCTGTTAGCGGGAGTTCCGAGCAGTACTTC. This gives the protein CASSYSVSGSSEQYF.

The gene calls are TRBV19 and TRBJ2-1, with D maybe TRBD2 (6 bases). Between the trimmed V and J ends, which lost 5 bases and 1 base, there was a span of 12 bases. CDR3 size: 15 residues. CDR1 and CDR2 from the germline V gene are LNHDA and SQIVND (reference sequence). CDR3 sequence: CASSGSGLSYNEQFF. CDR3 coding DNA: TGTGCCAGTAGTGGTAGCGGCCTATCCTACAATGAGCAGTTCTTC. Drawing the rest from reference TRBV19 and TRBJ2-1, the complete variable domain is DGGITQSPKYLFRKEGQNVTLSCEQNLNHDAMYWYRQDPGQGLRLIYYSQIVNDFQKGDIAEGYSVSREKKESFPLTVTSAQKNPTAFYLCASSGSGLSYNEQFFGPGTRLTVL.

This clonotype has just one count. A read error may explain this, as a much larger clone is one base away. The chain employs TRBV6-1 and TRBJ2-7; no firm D call. Germline assignment: CDR1 MNHNS and CDR2 SASEGT. CDR3 length equals 18 residues. The V end lost 6 bases, the J end lost 4 bases, and 28 bases lay between the germline ends. CDR3 amino acids: CASRLIRRLDSTRYEQYF. The CDR3 nucleotides are TGTGCCAGCAGACTGATTCGGCGCCTTGATTCCACGAGGTACGAGCAGTACTTC.

This clonotype was counted ten times or more. CDR3 bases: TGCAGTGCTAGAGATTTGGCGAACTACGAGCAGTACTTC. Its translation is CSARDLANYEQYF. The rearrangement joins TRBV20-1 to TRBJ2-7; D is unclear. Germline V gene data show CDR1 as DFQATT and CDR2 as SNEGSKA (reference sequence). Trimming removed 0 bases from V and 3 bases from J, with 9 bases in between. The CDR3 is 13 amino acids.

This clonotype has a count of ten or more. The V and J genes are TRBV6-5 and TRBJ2-7, with 7 bases fitting TRBD2. Germline loops: CDR1 MNHEY, CDR2 SVGAGI. V trimming: 2 bases; J trimming: 3 bases; junction bases outside the gene matches: 1. The CDR3 is 13 residues long. In DNA, the CDR3 is TGTGCCAGCAGTTACGCTAGCGGCTACGAGCAGTACTTC. Encoded protein: CASSYASGYEQYF.

This clonotype appeared many times. The chain employs TRBV28 and TRBJ1-2; D ambiguous. Germline assignment: CDR1 MDHEN and CDR2 SYDVKM. The CDR3 extends over 13 amino acids. V lost 6 bases to trimming and J lost 2 bases, with 10 bases between them. In DNA, the CDR3 is TGTGCCAGCAGGGTAGACGGAAACTATGGCTACACCTTC. Translating it yields CASRVDGNYGYTF.

This clonotype was found many times. This chain joins TRBV19 and TRBJ1-2; TRBD1 agrees at 11 bases. J gave up 4 bases and V 7 bases, and 8 bases lay outside the gene matches. The germline V gene encodes CDR1 LNHDA and CDR2 SQIVND (reference sequence). There are 15 residues in the CDR3. The CDR3 DNA sequence: TGTGCCAGTAACCCATGGACAGGGGGCACCTATGGCTACACCTTC. Protein sequence: CASNPWTGGTYGYTF. Full variable domain (remainder filled in from reference TRBV19 and TRBJ1-2): DGGITQSPKYLFRKEGQNVTLSCEQNLNHDAMYWYRQDPGQGLRLIYYSQIVNDFQKGDIAEGYSVSREKKESFPLTVTSAQKNPTAFYLCASNPWTGGTYGYTFGSGTRLTVV.

V and J are TRBV29-1 and TRBJ2-5; 9 nucleotides match TRBD2. The CDR3 extends over 15 amino acids. Trimming removed 3 bases from V and 4 bases from J; junction bases left unmatched: 9. The germline CDR1 and CDR2 sequences are SQVTM and ANQGSEA. The CDR3 protein is CSVDGLAGVGETQYF. In nucleotides, the CDR3 is TGCAGCGTTGACGGGTTAGCGGGAGTGGGAGAGACCCAGTACTTC.

This clonotype was recorded many times. The rearrangement joins TRBV18 to TRBJ1-1; a possible D gene is TRBD1 (5 bases). V gave up 4 bases and J gave up 3 bases, with 9 bases separating them. This CDR3 region has 13 residues. CDR1 and CDR2 (germline): KGHSH, LQKENI. The CDR3 protein is CASSQGSDTEAFF. The CDR3 region has the DNA TGTGCCAGCTCACAGGGGTCGGACACTGAAGCTTTCTTT.

Only a few counts were recorded for this clonotype. The J gene is TRBJ1-5, the V gene TRBV6-1, with 11 nucleotides matching TRBD1. Germline V CDR1 and CDR2: MNHNS, SASEGT. The CDR3 is 15 amino acids. V dropped 6 bases and J dropped 7; count of bases not matched to a gene: 8. CDR3 sequence reads: CASSRTGGGRQPQHF. As DNA, the CDR3 is TGTGCCAGCAGCAGGACAGGGGGCGGTAGGCAGCCCCAGCATTTT.

The chain joins TRBV10-1 to TRBJ1-1; a weak D match, TRBD1 (5 bases). Per germline, CDR1 WNHNN and CDR2 SYGVQD (reference sequence). The V end lost 5 bases, the J end lost 4 bases, and 14 bases lay between the germline ends. This CDR3 spans 14 amino acids. This CDR3 is CASSPGTYATEAFF. CDR3 nucleotides: TGCGCCAGCAGTCCAGGGACCTACGCCACTGAAGCTTTCTTT.

This clonotype was seen at least ten times. The genes are TRBV5-5 and TRBJ2-2; 8 bases match TRBD2. J gave up 5 bases and V 6 bases, and 12 bases lay outside the gene matches. The CDR3 runs 16 residues. Germline loops: CDR1 SGHKS, CDR2 YYEKEE (reference sequence). The CDR3 sequence: CASMVSGVRWTGELFF. Here the CDR3 DNA reads TGTGCCAGCATGGTTAGCGGGGTGAGATGGACCGGGGAGCTGTTTTTT.

The sample holds a few counts of this clonotype. The rearrangement joins TRBV4-1 to TRBJ2-5, with unresolved D. V lost 0 bases to trimming and J lost 0 bases, with 17 bases between them. This CDR3 contains 18 residues. Germline V lookup: CDR1 MGHRA, CDR2 YSYEKL. The chain's CDR3 is CASSQDGLDVSYQETQYF. CDR3 nucleotide sequence: TGCGCCAGCAGCCAAGACGGGTTGGATGTTTCGTACCAAGAGACCCAGTACTTC.

This clonotype was counted many times. The chain employs TRBV28 and TRBJ1-6; 7 bases fit TRBD1. Germline trimming cut 5 bases from V and 3 bases from J; bases unmatched to any gene: 7. The CDR3 has 16 amino acids. Germline-derived CDR1 and CDR2 are MDHEN and SYDVKM. The CDR3 bases are TGTGCCAGCAGTGGGACCAGGGGGTTCTATAATTCACCCCTCCACTTT. Its translation is CASSGTRGFYNSPLHF.

The chain uses TRBV5-1 and TRBJ1-4, with 7 bases aligning to TRBD1. Trimming cost V 5 bases and J 2 bases; bases outside gene matches: 9. The CDR3 runs 16 residues. CDR1 SGHRS and CDR2 YFSETQ come from the germline V gene. CDR3: CASRQGTARTNEKLFF. In DNA, the CDR3 is TGCGCCAGCAGACAAGGGACAGCCCGTACTAATGAAAAACTGTTTTTT.

This rearrangement joins TRBV25-1 to TRBJ1-1, with D unresolved. In germline, CDR1 is MGHDK, CDR2 SYGVNS. The CDR3 is 13 residues long. V was trimmed by 2 bases and J by 1 base, leaving 5 bases between them. In DNA form, the CDR3 reads TGTGCCAGCAGTGAAAAGTGGAACACTGAAGCTTTCTTT. Its protein is CASSEKWNTEAFF.